This T cell receptor (beta chain) originates from a study of T cells expressing NK-cell markers. Beta-chain TCR cDNA was generated via 5'RACE template switching with UMIs. From the 5' RACE reads, TCRdb lists one entry per CDR3 protein and no DNA. The repertoire shows 500,000 to 700,000 distinct CDR3 sequences; the top ten hold approximately 3.5%. This CDR3 is 15 amino acids long. This receptor was obtained from a young man in good health. The sequenced material came from blood T cells: a sorted CD56 or NKG2C T cell subset, CD4+ or CD8+ T cells, or bulk PBMC T cells (not recorded which). The V and J genes are TRBV12-3 or TRBV12-4 and TRBJ1-1; there is no DNA to check the TCRdb D call of TRBD1. The CDR3 here is CASSLGPDRTLEAFF.